One sample yielded the 24 T cell receptor beta chains listed below, sequenced in a study of PD-1 blockade in classical Hodgkin lymphoma. This table comes from immunoSEQ multiplex PCR, and its TCRdb copy is limited to in-frame clones, with some not included. The data show 16,000 or so clones, roughly 80% seen once. Every one of the patients relapsed after autologous stem cell transplantation (brentuximab vedotin exposure was variable). The sequences come from peripheral blood mononuclear cells (PBMCs), collected before the second cycle of nivolumab. The receptors derive from a human donor with classical Hodgkin lymphoma.

The rearrangement links TRBV28 to TRBJ1-5; 7 positions match TRBD1. In germline, CDR1 is MDHEN, CDR2 SYDVKM. The ends lost 7 bases at V and 2 bases at J; junction bases unmatched: 14. This CDR3 contains 17 residues. The CDR3 sequence: CASITAVGQRGNQPQHF. In DNA, the CDR3 is TGTGCCAGCATAACCGCCGTGGGACAGAGGGGCAATCAGCCCCAGCATTTT.

The chain couples TRBV7-6 to TRBJ2-3; TRBD2 matches at 9 bases. Germline CDR1 SGHVS, CDR2 FNYEAQ. With 4 bases clipped from V and 4 bases from J, the junction kept 6 bases outside the gene matches. The CDR3 runs to 15 residues. This CDR3 reads CASSSSGGGADTQYF. DNA of the CDR3: TGTGCCAGCAGCTCATCGGGCGGGGGGGCAGATACGCAGTATTTT.

Details on this clone: At one of its ends the junction is not consistent with the germline gene, which may arise from a read error. This chain connects TRBV7-7 to TRBJ2-5; 9 bases are a match to TRBD1. Germline CDR1 and CDR2: SSHAT and FNYEAQ (reference sequence). This CDR3 is built from 15 residues. CDR3 nucleotides: TGTGCTAGCAGCTCAAGGACAGGGGTGGGAGAGACCCAGTACTTC. The encoded protein is CASSSRTGVGETQYF.

This clone occurred once. The chain employs TRBV19 and TRBJ1-3; D is undetermined. CDR1 and CDR2 (germline): LNHDA, SQIVND (reference sequence). The CDR3 has 14 residues. Trimming cost V 6 bases and J 4 bases, with 13 bases left between them. CDR3 in DNA: TGTGCCAGTAGAAAGGGCAGTCGCGGAAACACCATATATTTT. Amino acid sequence: CASRKGSRGNTIYF.

With respect to this clone: The junction differs from germline at one of its ends, possibly a read error. The chain joins TRBV18 to TRBJ2-1; D is ambiguous. This CDR3 is built from 12 residues. Germline loops: CDR1 KGHSH, CDR2 LQKENI. CDR3 region: CASSPLRGEQFF. The CDR3 nucleotides are TGTGCCAGCTCCCCACTACGCGGTGAGCAGTTCTTC.

The chain joins TRBV5-1 to TRBJ2-2; 8 positions agree with TRBD2. V lost 3 bases to trimming and J lost 8 bases; unmatched junction nucleotides: 15. The length of the CDR3 is 17 residues. Germline loops: CDR1 SGHRS, CDR2 YFSETQ. CDR3 coding DNA: TGCGCCAGCAGCTCCACCTTAGGCGGGGGGAGCCGAGGGGAGCTGTTTTTT. This sequence encodes CASSSTLGGGSRGELFF.

This clone has only a few counts. The chain has TRBV5-6 and TRBJ1-1, with unresolved D. The V end lost 3 bases, the J end lost 5 bases, and 14 bases lay between the germline ends. There are 14 residues in the CDR3. CDR1 SGHDT and CDR2 YYEEEE come from the germline V gene. CDR3 DNA sequence: TGTGCCAGCAGCTCGGACGTCGGTAGGACTGAAGCTTTCTTT. As protein: CASSSDVGRTEAFF.

V gene TRBV7-2 combines with J gene TRBJ1-3; D ambiguous. V lost 2 bases to trimming and J lost 3 bases, with 11 bases between them. Per germline, CDR1 SGHTA and CDR2 FQGNSA. The CDR3 sequence is 15 residues long. The CDR3 bases are TGTGCCAGCAGCTTATATTCCGGATATGGAAACACCATATATTTT. It yields the protein CASSLYSGYGNTIYF.

The chain carries TRBV15 and TRBJ2-1, with 8 positions matching TRBD2. CDR3 size: 14 residues. Germline V gene sequence: CDR1 LNHNV, CDR2 YYDKDF (reference sequence). The V and J ends lost 8 bases and 6 bases, in that order; junction bases with no gene match: 9. The CDR3 DNA sequence: TGTGCCACCTCCGGCGGGGGGACTTTCAATGAGCAGTTCTTC. Protein product: CATSGGGTFNEQFF.

This chain uses TRBV7-8 with TRBJ1-3; 7 positions agree with TRBD1. Germline CDR1 is SGHVS and CDR2 is FQNEAQ. This CDR3 has 15 residues. V lost 6 bases, J lost 2 bases, and 7 bases stayed unmatched. Written as DNA, the CDR3 is TGTGCCAGCAGATCAAAAGGACAGGCTGGAAACACCATATATTTT. It is translated as CASRSKGQAGNTIYF.

The rearrangement joins TRBV9 to TRBJ2-2; D call uncertain. The CDR3 runs 13 residues. Germline CDR1 SGDLS, CDR2 YYNGEE. With 3 bases removed from V and 5 bases from J, the gap between germline ends came to 8 bases. The CDR3 DNA is TGTGCCAGCAGCGCCGTAGTAACCGGGGAGCTGTTTTTT. Translated: CASSAVVTGELFF.

This clone was found a few times. This chain links TRBV11-3 with TRBJ1-1; maybe TRBD1 (5 bases). The CDR3 extends over 11 amino acids. The ends were cut back, 8 bases at V and 5 bases at J, with 9 bases in the middle. The germline gives CDR1 SGHNT, CDR2 YENEEA. For the CDR3, the DNA is TGTGCCAGCGCCCAGGGAACTGAAGCTTTCTTT. Protein: CASAQGTEAFF.

V is TRBV30 and J is TRBJ1-6; D is unclear. From germline, CDR1 is GTSNPN and CDR2 SVGIG (reference sequence). CDR3 size: 13 residues. Trimming left V 2 bases short and J 11 bases short, with 13 bases between. CDR3 sequence reads: CAWSSGLGAPLHF. For the CDR3, the DNA is TGTGCCTGGAGTTCAGGCCTGGGCGCACCCCTCCACTTT.

V gene TRBV11-2 combines with J gene TRBJ2-1; 8 bases align to TRBD2. The CDR3 is made up of 15 amino acids. After removal of 1 base from V and 8 bases from J, the junction contained 7 bases not matched to a gene. Per germline, CDR1 SGHAT and CDR2 FQNNGV. The CDR3 DNA follows: TGTGCCAGCAGCTTAGGGACTAGCTCTGGGGATGAGCAGTTCTTC. Protein: CASSLGTSSGDEQFF. The complete variable domain, with remaining parts taken from reference TRBV11-2 and TRBJ2-1, reads EAGVAQSPRYKIIEKRQSVAFWCNPISGHATLYWYQQILGQGPKLLIQFQNNGVVDDSQLPKDRFSAERLKGVDSTLKIQPAKLEDSAVYLCASSLGTSSGDEQFFGPGTRLTVL.

The chain combines TRBV7-2 with TRBJ1-6; TRBD1 is a possible D gene (5 bases). Germline values: CDR1 SGHTA, CDR2 FQGNSA. Trimming pared 6 bases from V and 8 bases from J, leaving 17 bases between. The CDR3 has 15 residues. In DNA form, the CDR3 reads TGTGCCAGCAGACTCGGGACCCCCGTCGATTCACCCCTCCACTTT. As protein: CASRLGTPVDSPLHF.

This chain connects TRBV7-3 to TRBJ2-3, with 12 nucleotides matching TRBD2. The CDR3 is 16 amino acids. V lost 6 bases, J lost 3 bases, and 7 bases stayed unmatched. Germline V CDR1 and CDR2: SGHTA, FQGTGA. CDR3 loop: CASSIGLAGSTDTQYF. As DNA, the CDR3 is TGTGCCAGCAGTATTGGACTAGCGGGGTCGACAGATACGCAGTATTTT.

The chain uses TRBV15 and TRBJ1-2; D is unresolved. Germline V CDR1 and CDR2: LNHNV, YYDKDF (reference sequence). The CDR3 contains 13 residues. The V end lost 6 bases, the J end lost 4 bases, and 12 bases lay between the germline ends. CDR3: CATSPRRGYGYTF. The CDR3 bases are TGTGCCACCAGTCCCCGACGAGGCTATGGCTACACCTTC.

The chain uses TRBV20-1 and TRBJ1-1; unclear D gene. The CDR3 spans 10 residues. Germline V CDR1 and CDR2: DFQATT, SNEGSKA (reference sequence). The germline V and J ends were trimmed by 1 base and 11 bases, with 8 bases remaining between them. The CDR3 is CSARVDRAFF. The CDR3 DNA sequence: TGCAGTGCTAGAGTTGATAGGGCTTTCTTT.

The V call is TRBV18, the J call TRBJ1-2, with TRBD1 matching over 9 bases. With V trimmed by 3 bases and J by 6 bases, 8 bases remained unmatched. Germline CDR1 and CDR2: KGHSH and LQKENI. The CDR3 is 15 amino acids. The CDR3 DNA sequence: TGTGCCAGCTCACCTCGTCAGGGACAGGGAGATGGCTACACCTTC. Its translation: CASSPRQGQGDGYTF.

V and J are TRBV4-1 and TRBJ1-2; D not resolved. Trimming shortened V by 0 bases and J by 0 bases, and 11 bases separated the two germline ends. The CDR3 sequence is 16 residues long. Germline lookup yields CDR1 MGHRA and CDR2 YSYEKL. The CDR3, as DNA: TGCGCCAGCAGCCAAGAGGGTACAGAAGCTAACTATGGCTACACCTTC. Its translation: CASSQEGTEANYGYTF.

V is TRBV12-5 and J is TRBJ2-1, with D perhaps matching TRBD1 or TRBD2 (5 bases each). The CDR3 runs to 15 residues. Germline assignment: CDR1 LGHNT and CDR2 FRNRAP. The V end lost 0 bases, the J end lost 10 bases, and 16 bases lay between the germline ends. Written as DNA, the CDR3 is TGTGCTAGTGGTTTGGTTGTGGGGCGGGTCGTGGAGCAGTTCTTC. Protein sequence: CASGLVVGRVVEQFF.

The chain recombines TRBV10-3 with TRBJ2-5; D is unresolved. There are 12 residues in the CDR3. The V end was cut by 6 bases, the J end by 6 bases, with 11 bases between. From germline, CDR1 is ENHRY and CDR2 SYGVKD. The CDR3 loop reads CAISSTGQTQYF. Here the CDR3 DNA reads TGTGCCATCAGCTCAACCGGGCAGACCCAGTACTTC.

The chain couples TRBV5-1 to TRBJ2-7, with D perhaps being TRBD1 or TRBD2 (5 bases each). Germline lookup yields CDR1 SGHRS and CDR2 YFSETQ. V gave up 5 bases and J gave up 0 bases, with 15 bases separating them. The CDR3 length is 15 residues. CDR3 in DNA: TGCGCCAGCAGTCCGTTCGAGGGGAGCTCCTACGAGCAGTACTTC. Its translation: CASSPFEGSSYEQYF. Complete variable domain (other parts from reference TRBV5-1 and TRBJ2-7): KAGVTQTPRYLIKTRGQQVTLSCSPISGHRSVSWYQQTPGQGLQFLFEYFSETQRNKGNFPGRFSGRQFSNSRSEMNVSTLELGDSALYLCASSPFEGSSYEQYFGPGTRLTVT.

In its sample, this clone was seen once. The chain uses TRBV6-1 and TRBJ2-3; D may be TRBD2 (6 bases). The CDR3 consists of 16 residues. Germline V CDR1 and CDR2: MNHNS, SASEGT. V was clipped by 4 bases and J by 3 bases, with 17 bases between them. The CDR3, as DNA: TGTGCCAGCAGTGGCACACTCGGAGGAGGGACAGATACGCAGTATTTT. Translated: CASSGTLGGGTDTQYF.